This T cell receptor (beta chain) was sequenced for a study of CD8+ T cells in alopecia areata. cDNA prepared by RNA extraction and subsequent reverse transcription served as the template for sequencing. Assay: immunoSEQ multiplex PCR; the TCRdb copy retains only in-frame clones and omits some. The profile shows 80,000 to 100,000 clones, 44% of them singletons. A single count supports this clone. Germline V gene data show CDR1 as SGHRS and CDR2 as YFSETQ. V lost 4 bases, J lost 2 bases, and 8 bases stayed unmatched. There are 15 residues in the CDR3. Treatment noted: oral pan-JAK inhibitor, 5-10 mg twice daily.

The rearrangement links TRBV5-1 to TRBJ2-7; 8 bases align to TRBD1. Source: CD8+ T cells sorted from blood, taken at week 24, from a patient treated with tofacitinib. This receptor was identified in a human donor with alopecia areata. The chain's CDR3 is CASSERTGPAYEQYF. CDR3 DNA: TGCGCCAGCAGCGAAAGGACAGGGCCGGCCTACGAGCAGTACTTC.